Here is one T cell receptor beta chain with its context. What it binds is unknown. With UMI labels, 5' RACE was used to prepare the TRB cDNA libraries. From its re-call of the 5' RACE reads, TCRdb lists each CDR3 protein once, without DNA. This sample's clone table lists tens of thousands of distinct CDR3 sequences. The CDR3 length is 13 residues. The germline V gene has CDR1 SGHVS and CDR2 FQNEAQ. Naive CD8+ T lymphocytes were specified as CD45RO-CCR7+CD27+CD95-. This sample was taken from a study of CXCR3-negative and CXCR3-positive naive CD8 T cells. Whole-study results and caveats: Researchers reported similar TRBV-TRBJ usage in naive CXCR3-negative and CXCR3-positive cells, though memory differed.

The sequenced material came from naive CXCR3- CD8+ T cells from blood. As for subset: CD45RO-CCR7+CD27+CD95- naive CD8+ T cells lacking CXCR3 (TNR3-). V gene TRBV7-8 combines with J gene TRBJ2-2; TCRdb proposes TRBD1, but this gene call is untestable without DNA. The TCR was taken from a human donor in good health. Some clones in this sample may be carry-over from other donors' samples. This CDR3 is CASSPGVGGELFF.